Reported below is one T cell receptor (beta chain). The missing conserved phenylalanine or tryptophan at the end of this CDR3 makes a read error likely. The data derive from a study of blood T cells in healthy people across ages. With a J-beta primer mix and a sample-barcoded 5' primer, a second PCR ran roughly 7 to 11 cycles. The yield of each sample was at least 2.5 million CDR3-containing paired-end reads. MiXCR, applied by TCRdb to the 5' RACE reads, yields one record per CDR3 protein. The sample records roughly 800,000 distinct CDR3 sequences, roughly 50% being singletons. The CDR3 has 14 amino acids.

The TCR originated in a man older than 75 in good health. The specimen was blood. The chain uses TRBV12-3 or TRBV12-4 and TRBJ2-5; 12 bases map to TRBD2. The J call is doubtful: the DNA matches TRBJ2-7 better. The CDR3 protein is CASTLAGGPYEQYL. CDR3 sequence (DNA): TGTGCCAGCACTCTAGCGGGAGGGCCTTACGAGCAGTACTTA.